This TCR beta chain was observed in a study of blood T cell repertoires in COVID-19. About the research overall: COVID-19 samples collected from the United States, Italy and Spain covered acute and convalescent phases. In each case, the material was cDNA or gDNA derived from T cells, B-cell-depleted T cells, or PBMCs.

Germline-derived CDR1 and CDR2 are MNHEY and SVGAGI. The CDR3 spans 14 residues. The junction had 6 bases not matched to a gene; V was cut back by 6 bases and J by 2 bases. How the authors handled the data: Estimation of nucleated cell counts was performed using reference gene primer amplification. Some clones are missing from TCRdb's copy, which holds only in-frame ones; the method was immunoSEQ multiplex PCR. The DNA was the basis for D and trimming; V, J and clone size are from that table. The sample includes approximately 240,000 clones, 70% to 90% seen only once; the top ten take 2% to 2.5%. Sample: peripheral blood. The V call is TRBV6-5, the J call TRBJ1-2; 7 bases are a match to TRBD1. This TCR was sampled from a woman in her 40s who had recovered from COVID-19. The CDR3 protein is CASSFLTGNYGYTF. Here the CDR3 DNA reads TGTGCCAGCAGCTTTCTGACAGGGAACTATGGCTACACCTTC.